This TCR beta chain comes out of a study of CD8+ T cells in alopecia areata. Points from the study as a whole: Among patients, TCR sharing was less clear than in mice, a difference possibly due in part to HLA diversity in the patient population. It was lesional scalp, especially alopecia totalis/universalis, that showed higher clonality than normal scalp. Scalp samples also yield sequences of resident alphabeta T cells from normal skin.

Alopecia areata patients provided lesional scalp punch biopsies and peripheral blood, both collected for the study. Concerning this clone itself: Its specificity is unknown.

RNA extraction and reverse transcription yielded cDNA as sequencing template. TCRdb's copy holds only in-frame clones and misses some; the assay was immunoSEQ multiplex PCR. The sample includes approximately 89,000 clones, just over 50% of them seen just once. The CDR3 length is 11 residues. Germline V gene data show CDR1 as SNHLY and CDR2 as FYNNEI. Trimming removed 10 bases from V and 10 bases from J, with 16 bases in between. Source material: NKG2D-high CD8+ T cells sorted from blood. This receptor was taken from a human donor with alopecia areata. This chain uses TRBV2 with TRBJ1-1; D might be TRBD1 (6 bases). In DNA, the CDR3 is TGTGCCACCTACGGGGGGCACCGAGCTTTCTTT. Amino acids: CATYGGHRAFF. The full variable domain, completed using reference TRBV2 and TRBJ1-1, is EPEVTQTPSHQVTQMGQEVILRCVPISNHLYFYWYRQILGQKVEFLVSFYNNEISEKSEIFDDQFSVERPDGSNFTLKIRSTKLEDSAMYFCATYGGHRAFFGQGTRLTVV.